This entry describes one T cell receptor beta chain. The CDR3 consists of 16 residues. This specimen comes from a study of blood T cell repertoires in COVID-19. About the research overall: Collection of acute and convalescent COVID-19 samples took place in the United States, Italy and Spain. T cells, B-cell-depleted T cells, or PBMCs provided the cDNA or gDNA that served as material.

As handled by the study authors: Counts of nucleated cells, estimated from reference gene primer amplification, were obtained. Method: immunoSEQ multiplex PCR; TCRdb's copy keeps in-frame clones and lacks some. Clone size and the V and J calls come from that table; the DNA yielded D and trimming. The sample has 150,000 to 200,000 clones, around nine tenths seen once. The chain joins TRBV21-1 to TRBJ1-1. TRBV21-1 is deemed a pseudogene. Sequenced sample: peripheral blood. This clonotype was obtained from a human donor in a cohort sampled during active COVID-19. CDR3 sequence reads: CASSKQAERENTEAFF. In DNA form, the CDR3 reads TGTGCCAGCAGCAAACAGGCTGAGCGGGAGAACACTGAAGCTTTCTTT.